This T cell receptor (beta chain) was sequenced for a study of CD8+CD57+ T cells in acquired aplastic anemia. Turning to the study itself: An average of roughly 2.9 ug of DNA was obtained from sorted CD4+ and CD8+ cells. Healthy-donor CD4+ cells averaged roughly 10.8 million reads.

Genomic DNA, serving as template, underwent TCR beta VDJ and CDR3 profiling. In TCRdb, the reads were re-called with MiXCR into one record per CDR3 protein. The sample comprises 400,000 to 450,000 distinct CDR3 sequences, 55% to 75% of which are singletons, and around 4% rests with the top ten. The CDR3 contains 12 residues. Germline values: CDR1 WNHNN, CDR2 SYGVQD (reference sequence). V was clipped by 3 bases and J by 9 bases, with 9 bases between them. Details on this clonotype: Antigen: not known.

General study findings and limits: Patients and controls turned out to have 25 to 30 CD8+ CDR3 sequences in common.

Sequenced: sorted CD4+, CD8+, or CD8+CD57+ T cells (not recorded which) from PBMCs. The genes are TRBV10-1 and TRBJ2-1, with D hard to call. The TCR was taken from a human donor in good health, serving as a control. For the CDR3, the DNA is TGCGCCAGCAGTGAAGGACGAGGTGAGCAGTTCTTC. Encoded protein: CASSEGRGEQFF.